This entry lists 9 T cell receptor beta chains sequenced from one sample in a study of blood T cell repertoires in COVID-19. Measured with immunoSEQ multiplex PCR; TCRdb has only the in-frame clones, and not every one. The table has about 220,000 clones, 85% to 90% seen once. Sequenced material: PBMCs or T cells enriched from blood (not recorded which). These receptors were taken from a woman aged 18-29 years in a cohort exposed to, infected with or recovered from COVID-19 (not recorded which).

This clone was seen a few times. The chain is built from TRBV7-9 and TRBJ2-2; 12 nucleotides agree with TRBD2. V gave up 4 bases and J gave up 2 bases; unmatched junction bases: 11. Germline V gene sequence: CDR1 SEHNR, CDR2 FQNEAQ (reference sequence). The CDR3 runs 19 residues. The CDR3 nucleotides are TGTGCCAGCAGCTCAACTAGCGGGAGGTCCCTCGGTAACACCGGGGAGCTGTTTTTT. Protein sequence: CASSSTSGRSLGNTGELFF.

The genes are TRBV28 and TRBJ1-5; no definite D call. Germline V gives CDR1 MDHEN, CDR2 SYDVKM. The CDR3 is 15 amino acids. The germline V and J ends were trimmed by 7 bases and 2 bases, with 15 bases remaining between them. The CDR3 here is CASTPLLQGNQPQHF. CDR3 DNA: TGTGCCAGCACCCCTCTTCTCCAGGGCAATCAGCCCCAGCATTTT. The complete variable domain, with remaining parts taken from reference TRBV28 and TRBJ1-5, reads DVKVTQSSRYLVKRTGEKVFLECVQDMDHENMFWYRQDPGLGLRLIYFSYDVKMKEKGDIPEGYSVSREKKERFSLILESASTNQTSMYLCASTPLLQGNQPQHFGDGTRLSIL.

This clone showed up just a few times. V and J are TRBV14 and TRBJ2-7, with D perhaps TRBD1 (5 bases). V dropped 5 bases and J dropped 2 bases, with 16 bases sitting between them. The V gene's germline CDR1 is SGHDN and CDR2 FVKESK. CDR3 length equals 15 residues. CDR3 protein: CASSIPGNGAYEQYF. The CDR3 DNA reads TGTGCCAGCAGCATCCCAGGGAATGGAGCCTACGAGCAGTACTTC.

The rearrangement joins TRBV4-1 to TRBJ2-7, with TRBD2 matching 16 bases. V trimming: 3 bases; J trimming: 1 base; junction bases outside the gene matches: 9. Germline CDR1 reads MGHRA; CDR2 reads YSYEKL. The CDR3 is 19 amino acids. CDR3 DNA: TGCGCCAGCAGCCACCCGGGACTAGCGGGAGGGCCTTTGTCCTACGAGCAGTACTTC. Translating gives CASSHPGLAGGPLSYEQYF.

This chain connects TRBV3-1 (or the pseudogene TRBV3-2) to TRBJ2-1; the match to TRBD2 covers 12 bases. With 0 bases clipped from V and 9 bases from J, the junction kept 6 bases outside the gene matches. In germline, CDR1 is LGHDT, CDR2 YNNKEL (reference sequence). CDR3 size: 16 residues. The CDR3 loop is CASSQDLAGGLFEQFF. CDR3 bases: TGTGCCAGCAGCCAAGATCTAGCGGGGGGGCTTTTTGAGCAGTTCTTC.

This clone was detected only once. The V call is TRBV27, the J call TRBJ2-2; TRBD1 might be the D (5 bases). Germline CDR1 is MNHEY and CDR2 is SMNVEV (reference sequence). The V gene lost 6 bases and the J gene lost 5 bases, with 22 bases spanning the gap. CDR3 length: 17 residues. This CDR3 reads CASSLLQDPTRTGELFF. DNA of the CDR3: TGTGCCAGCAGCCTTTTACAGGACCCTACGAGGACCGGGGAGCTGTTTTTT.

The rearrangement uses TRBV27 and TRBJ1-6, with TRBD1 as a possible D gene (6 bases). From germline, CDR1 is MNHEY and CDR2 SMNVEV (reference sequence). This CDR3 spans 17 amino acids. V dropped 3 bases and J dropped 3 bases, with 15 bases sitting between them. The CDR3 region is CASSFRGTGNYNSPLHF. The CDR3 DNA reads TGTGCCAGCAGTTTCAGGGGCACAGGGAACTATAATTCACCCCTCCACTTT.

This clone occurred once. Other nucleotide sequences from this sample produce the same CDR3. The chain employs TRBV2 and TRBJ1-1; unclear D gene. Germline V lookup: CDR1 SNHLY, CDR2 FYNNEI. Trimming cost V 2 bases and J 5 bases, with 12 bases left between them. The CDR3 runs 14 residues. This CDR3 is CASSERRVGTEAFF. Written as DNA, the CDR3 is TGTGCCAGCAGTGAAAGGAGGGTAGGTACTGAAGCTTTCTTT.

The chain joins TRBV11-2 to TRBJ1-6; D is uncertain. Between the trimmed V and J ends, which lost 3 bases and 10 bases, there was a span of 7 bases. The CDR3 totals 12 residues. Germline CDR1 and CDR2: SGHAT and FQNNGV. The CDR3 loop is CASSFEGSPLHF. CDR3 DNA sequence: TGTGCCAGCAGCTTTGAGGGATCACCCCTCCACTTT.